Listed below are T cell receptor beta chains from one sample, sequenced in a study of T cells after somatic rescue of genetic block. Only in-frame clones appear in the TCRdb table, and some are missing; sequencing was by immunoSEQ multiplex PCR. The table records just under 700 clones, roughly 46% of them present only once. Sequencing was carried out using peripheral blood mononuclear cells (PBMCs). The receptors were gathered from a girl under three years old. Each CDR3 is given with its conserved first and last residue. A D gene is named only where the DNA matches it firmly. Clone sizes are given selectively: once, few, many, or a class where the clone is expanded.

d_call: -
v_call: TRBV5-5
clone_size: few
j_call: TRBJ2-7
cdr3_aa: CASSLQGYEQYF
cdr3_nt: TGTGCCAGCAGCTTACAGGGTTACGAGCAGTACTTC

d_call: TRBD1
v_call: TRBV11-3
clone_size: -
j_call: TRBJ1-1
cdr3_aa: CASSLRQGITEAFF
cdr3_nt: TGTGCCAGCAGCCTCAGACAGGGAATCACTGAAGCTTTCTTT

d_call: -
v_call: TRBV9
clone_size: hyperexpanded
j_call: TRBJ1-5
cdr3_aa: CASSFTTGPNQPQHF
cdr3_nt: TGTGCCAGCAGCTTTACTACAGGACCAAATCAGCCCCAGCATTTT

d_call: -
v_call: TRBV11-3
clone_size: -
j_call: TRBJ1-1
cdr3_aa: CASSQGARREAFF
cdr3_nt: TGTGCCAGCAGCCAAGGTGCACGAAGGGAGGCTTTCTTT

d_call: -
v_call: TRBV7-7
clone_size: -
j_call: TRBJ2-6
cdr3_aa: CASSKLIVPQSRANVLTF
cdr3_nt: TGTGCCAGCAGCAAGCTAATTGTGCCACAAAGTCGGGCCAACGTCCTGACTTTC

d_call: -
v_call: TRBV27
clone_size: -
j_call: TRBJ1-3
cdr3_aa: CASSELGLGGNTIYF
cdr3_nt: TGTGCCAGCAGTGAATTGGGACTCGGGGGAAACACCATATATTTT

d_call: -
v_call: TRBV2
clone_size: -
j_call: TRBJ2-6
cdr3_aa: CASSTRFYRYKGANVLTF
cdr3_nt: TGTGCCAGCAGTACACGCTTTTACCGATACAAAGGGGCCAACGTCCTGACTTTC

d_call: -
v_call: TRBV5-8
clone_size: -
j_call: TRBJ2-7
cdr3_aa: CASSLQGYEQYF
cdr3_nt: TGTGCCAGCAGCTTACAGGGTTACGAGCAGTACTTC

d_call: -
v_call: TRBV7-5
clone_size: -
j_call: TRBJ2-7
cdr3_aa: CASSLNSYEQYF
cdr3_nt: TGTGCCAGCAGCTTAAACAGCTACGAGCAGTACTTC